These 27 T cell receptor beta chains were all obtained from the same sample, sequenced in a study of cytomegalovirus exposure and HLA in healthy donors. PCR involved 60 Vbeta and 13 Jbeta primers. Assay: immunoSEQ multiplex PCR; the TCRdb copy retains only in-frame clones and omits some. The sample has some 83,000 clones, 65% to 80% seen once. Sample: PBMCs. All receptors come from a man aged 55 to 70 in good health and CMV-seronegative.

The chain joins TRBV5-6 to TRBJ1-4; 8 bases agree with TRBD1. With 0 bases clipped from V and 7 bases from J, the junction kept 8 bases outside the gene matches. CDR1 SGHDT and CDR2 YYEEEE come from the germline V gene. The CDR3 has 16 amino acids. CDR3 nucleotides: TGTGCCAGCAGCTTGGCAGGACAGGGTTGGGTTGAAAAACTGTTTTTT. This codes for CASSLAGQGWVEKLFF. Complete variable domain (other parts from reference TRBV5-6 and TRBJ1-4): DAGVTQSPTHLIKTRGQQVTLRCSPKSGHDTVSWYQQALGQGPQFIFQYYEEEERQRGNFPDRFSGHQFPNYSSELNVNALLLGDSALYLCASSLAGQGWVEKLFFGSGTQLSVL.

The chain employs TRBV6-5 and TRBJ2-7; TRBD2 agrees at 12 bases. Trimming took 5 bases from V and 0 from J; bases not matched to a gene: 2. The CDR3 covers 15 residues. Germline V gene lookup returns CDR1 MNHEY and CDR2 SVGAGI. The CDR3 protein is CASSATSGSSYEQYF. CDR3 coding DNA: TGTGCCAGCAGTGCGACTAGCGGGAGCTCCTACGAGCAGTACTTC.

The CDR3 DNA reads TGTGCCAGCAGGAAGGCAGGGGGCAATCAGCCCCAGCATTTT. This codes for CASRKAGGNQPQHF. The chain couples TRBV2 to TRBJ1-5, with D perhaps matching TRBD1 (6 bases). The CDR3 runs 14 residues. CDR1 SNHLY and CDR2 FYNNEI come from the germline V gene. Deletions cut 6 bases from V and 2 bases from J, with 11 bases between.

This clone came up a few times. The genes are TRBV6-5 and TRBJ1-6, with 9 positions matching TRBD1. This CDR3 is 15 amino acids long. Germline loops: CDR1 MNHEY, CDR2 SVGAGI. With V trimmed by 2 bases and J by 5 bases, 1 base remained unmatched. The CDR3 DNA reads as TGTGCCAGCAGTTACAGGGACAGGGATAATTCACCCCTCCACTTT. Amino acids: CASSYRDRDNSPLHF.

This clone is a singleton in its sample. The chain links TRBV11-2 to TRBJ2-1; 9 positions match TRBD2. V shed 5 bases, J shed 5 bases, and the junction held 10 bases outside the gene matches. CDR3 length: 16 residues. The germline V gene encodes CDR1 SGHAT and CDR2 FQNNGV. CDR3 DNA sequence: TGTGCCAGCAGCCCAAGGGCCCAGCGGGGGGACAATGAGCAGTTCTTC. Amino acid sequence: CASSPRAQRGDNEQFF.

V is TRBV10-3 and J is TRBJ1-1; 7 bases map to TRBD1. The CDR3 covers 14 residues. Germline V gene sequence: CDR1 ENHRY, CDR2 SYGVKD. V lost 4 bases, J lost 1 base, and 3 bases stayed unmatched. The CDR3 coding sequence is TGTGCCATCAGTGTGGAGGGGGCGAACACTGAAGCTTTCTTT. As protein: CAISVEGANTEAFF.

The rearrangement joins TRBV11-2 to TRBJ2-1, with D perhaps TRBD1 (6 bases). The length of the CDR3 is 15 residues. Germline lookup yields CDR1 SGHAT and CDR2 FQNNGV. Between the trimmed V and J ends, which lost 4 bases and 4 bases, there was a span of 14 bases. CDR3 nucleotides: TGTGCCAGCAGCTCATACAGGGCACTTTACAATGAGCAGTTCTTC. It yields the protein CASSSYRALYNEQFF. Full variable domain (outside the CDR3, taken from reference TRBV11-2 and TRBJ2-1): EAGVAQSPRYKIIEKRQSVAFWCNPISGHATLYWYQQILGQGPKLLIQFQNNGVVDDSQLPKDRFSAERLKGVDSTLKIQPAKLEDSAVYLCASSSYRALYNEQFFGPGTRLTVL.

The chain uses TRBV14 and TRBJ1-3; possible D gene TRBD1, 5 bases. The CDR3 runs to 17 residues. V was trimmed by 0 bases and J by 0 bases, leaving 12 bases between them. The germline gives CDR1 SGHDN, CDR2 FVKESK. CDR3 sequence (DNA): TGTGCCAGCAGCCAAGATTGGGCAGGGAACTCTGGAAACACCATATATTTT. This encodes CASSQDWAGNSGNTIYF.

The V call is TRBV19, the J call TRBJ1-1, with TRBD1 as a possible D gene (6 bases). V lost 6 bases and J 8 bases, leaving 19 bases between the germline ends. Per the germline V gene, CDR1 is LNHDA and CDR2 is SQIVND (reference sequence). This CDR3 spans 14 amino acids. For the CDR3, the DNA is TGTGCCAGTAGCTCTCTTGCGGGGGCGGGGGAAGCTTTCTTT. This sequence encodes CASSSLAGAGEAFF.

The chain recombines TRBV9 with TRBJ2-3, with a possible D match to TRBD2 (6 bases). The CDR3 has 15 amino acids. Per germline, CDR1 SGDLS and CDR2 YYNGEE. The V end lost 0 bases, the J end lost 8 bases, and 16 bases lay between the germline ends. The CDR3 here is CASSVDGGVPGTQYF. Here the CDR3 DNA reads TGTGCCAGCAGCGTAGACGGGGGAGTGCCGGGTACGCAGTATTTT.

The chain employs TRBV19 and TRBJ1-2; 8 bases align to TRBD1. The CDR3 length is 13 residues. J gave up 3 bases and V 8 bases, and 5 bases lay outside the gene matches. CDR1 LNHDA and CDR2 SQIVND come from the germline V gene (reference sequence). CDR3 nucleotides: TGTGCCAGTCAAAAGGACAGGGACTATGGCTACACCTTC. It is translated as CASQKDRDYGYTF.

About this clone itself: Sequence at one end of the junction differs from germline and may be a read error. The V and J genes are TRBV11-2 and TRBJ2-1; D perhaps matches TRBD2 (5 bases). The CDR3 has 13 amino acids. Germline lookup yields CDR1 SGHAT and CDR2 FQNNGV. CDR3 sequence: CASSPASQTTRLF. DNA for the CDR3: TGTGCCAGCAGCCCCGCTAGCCAGACTACCCGCCTCTTC.

This clone was detected only a few times. The chain uses TRBV5-1 and TRBJ1-1; 9 bases are a match to TRBD1. The germline CDR1 and CDR2 sequences are SGHRS and YFSETQ. Trimming took 5 bases from V and 8 from J; bases not matched to a gene: 7. The CDR3 totals 13 residues. The DNA of the CDR3 is TGCGCCAGCAGGCGGGGACAGGGCACCGAAGCTTTCTTT. Amino acids: CASRRGQGTEAFF. Combining the CDR3 with reference TRBV5-1 and TRBJ1-1 gives the whole variable domain KAGVTQTPRYLIKTRGQQVTLSCSPISGHRSVSWYQQTPGQGLQFLFEYFSETQRNKGNFPGRFSGRQFSNSRSEMNVSTLELGDSALYLCASRRGQGTEAFFGQGTRLTVV.

The V gene is TRBV18, the J gene TRBJ1-2; TRBD1 might be the D (6 bases). V was pared by 6 bases and J by 5 bases, with 16 bases between. The germline V gene has CDR1 KGHSH and CDR2 LQKENI. This CDR3 spans 14 amino acids. The CDR3 sequence is CASSPGQKGYGYTF. CDR3 nucleotide sequence: TGTGCCAGCTCCCCAGGACAGAAGGGATATGGCTACACCTTC.

The genes are TRBV6-1 and TRBJ2-7, with 9 bases lining up with TRBD2. This CDR3 region has 18 residues. The ends lost 5 bases at V and 4 bases at J; junction bases unmatched: 18. The germline V gene has CDR1 MNHNS and CDR2 SASEGT. The CDR3 sequence is CASSKGSGGGFYGYEQYF. The CDR3 DNA sequence: TGTGCCAGCAGTAAAGGTAGCGGGGGAGGATTTTACGGTTACGAGCAGTACTTC.

The V and J genes are TRBV29-1 and TRBJ2-2; D is undetermined. This CDR3 is 13 amino acids long. V was pared by 6 bases and J by 5 bases, with 13 bases between. Germline CDR1 is SQVTM and CDR2 is ANQGSEA. The CDR3 nucleotides are TGCAGCGTGCGCCCTGGTGATACCGGGGAGCTGTTTTTT. Protein sequence: CSVRPGDTGELFF.

In this sample, this clone turned up a few times. This chain uses TRBV5-1 with TRBJ1-1; 10 bases agree with TRBD1. The CDR3 sequence is 16 residues long. Germline CDR1 reads SGHRS; CDR2 reads YFSETQ. The V gene end was trimmed by 3 bases and the J gene end by 2 bases; junction bases not matched to a gene: 7. CDR3 region: CASSYLGQGVNTEAFF. The DNA for the CDR3 is TGCGCCAGCAGCTACCTAGGACAGGGGGTTAACACTGAAGCTTTCTTT.

V usage is TRBV30 and J usage is TRBJ2-2, with a possible D match to TRBD1 (6 bases). From germline, CDR1 is GTSNPN and CDR2 SVGIG (reference sequence). CDR3 length equals 14 residues. Trimming removed 3 bases at V and 6 bases at J, with 14 bases between. CDR3 nucleotides: TGTGCCTGGAGGTCGGACAGTGCCTCCGGGGAGCTGTTTTTT. Translated, it gives CAWRSDSASGELFF.

This clone is labeled medium-sized. The chain employs TRBV6-1 and TRBJ2-7; tentatively, D is TRBD2 (6 bases). The germline gives CDR1 MNHNS, CDR2 SASEGT. V lost 7 bases and J lost 2, with 12 bases in between. CDR3 length: 13 amino acids. As DNA, the CDR3 is TGTGCCAGCACCGGGACTGATGCCTACGAGCAGTACTTC. It yields the protein CASTGTDAYEQYF.

In its sample, this clone was seen once. The chain uses TRBV12-5 and TRBJ2-1; 12 bases are shared with TRBD2. V shed 2 bases and J 4 bases; nucleotides not matched to a gene: 9. Germline V gene lookup returns CDR1 LGHNT and CDR2 FRNRAP. The CDR3 covers 18 residues. CDR3 coding DNA: TGTGCTAGTGGTTTGTCGCTAGCGGGGGGGCCACAGTACAATGAGCAGTTCTTC. It translates to CASGLSLAGGPQYNEQFF.

The DNA of the CDR3 is TGCGCCAGCAGCTACTTGGGTTCAGGAGCGGTGGCCTACGAGCAGTACTTC. Amino acid sequence: CASSYLGSGAVAYEQYF. The rearrangement joins TRBV5-1 to TRBJ2-7; D is possibly TRBD2 (5 bases). From germline, CDR1 is SGHRS and CDR2 YFSETQ. The CDR3 loop spans 17 amino acids. Trimming removed 3 bases from V and 2 bases from J, with 21 bases in between.

Concerning this clone: Compared with germline, one end of the junction differs, possibly owing to a read error. Other DNA sequences within the sample encode an identical CDR3. The chain recombines TRBV9 with TRBJ2-7; TRBD1 agrees at 11 bases. The CDR3 spans 16 residues. Germline CDR1 and CDR2: SGDLS and YYNGEE. The CDR3 reads CASSVGSGQGAEKQYF. The CDR3 DNA follows: TGCGCCAGCAGCGTCGGATCCGGACAGGGGGCTGAAAAGCAGTACTTC.

A single count supports this clone. The V gene is TRBV10-2, the J gene TRBJ2-5; the match to TRBD2 covers 7 bases. V was pared by 4 bases and J by 1 base, with 6 bases of the junction left unmatched. The length of the CDR3 is 15 residues. Germline-derived CDR1 and CDR2 are WSHSY and SAAADI. The CDR3 nucleotides are TGCGCCAGCAGTGGGGTGGGGGGGTTCCAAGAGACCCAGTACTTC. Translated, it gives CASSGVGGFQETQYF.

Note on this clone: One junction end does not reproduce the germline sequence, and a read error may be involved. The J gene is TRBJ2-3, the V gene TRBV7-7; D may be TRBD2 (7 bases). The CDR3 is 14 residues long. Germline V lookup: CDR1 SSHAT, CDR2 FNYEAQ (reference sequence). In nucleotides, the CDR3 is TGTGCTAGCAGCTTAAGGGGGGGGGCAGATACGCAGTATTTT. This sequence encodes CASSLRGGADTQYF.

The chain uses TRBV7-9 and TRBJ2-5; TRBD1 aligns across 7 bases. The J call is doubtful: the DNA matches TRBJ2-7 better. Germline V gene data show CDR1 as SEHNR and CDR2 as FQNEAQ (reference sequence). This CDR3 is 16 amino acids long. The CDR3 region has the DNA TGTGCCAGCAGCCCTACTCCAGGGGGTGCTTCCTACGAGCAGTACTTC. Encoded protein: CASSPTPGGASYEQYF.

This sequence joins TRBV13 and TRBJ2-2; 7 nucleotides agree with TRBD1. Looked up from germline, CDR1 is PRHDT and CDR2 is FYEKMQ (reference sequence). Losses at the gene ends were 0 bases for V and 0 bases for J; bases not matched to a gene: 4. The CDR3 has 17 amino acids. CDR3 residues: CASSLGRQGANTGELFF. The CDR3 bases are TGTGCCAGCAGCTTAGGCCGTCAGGGGGCGAACACCGGGGAGCTGTTTTTT.

The chain has TRBV19 and TRBJ2-7; 8 nucleotides align to TRBD1. The germline CDR1 and CDR2 sequences are LNHDA and SQIVND (reference sequence). The CDR3 runs to 15 residues. Trimming at V came to 3 bases and at J to 1 base, leaving 5 bases not matched to a gene. The CDR3 spells CASSIQGAISYEQYF. In DNA, the CDR3 is TGTGCCAGTAGTATTCAGGGGGCGATTTCCTACGAGCAGTACTTC.